This T cell receptor (beta chain) is drawn from a study of blood T cell repertoires in COVID-19. For the study at large: COVID-19 samples, acute and convalescent, were from the United States, Italy and Spain. Nucleic acid was either cDNA or gDNA, and it came from T cells, B-cell-depleted T cells, or PBMCs.

Trimming removed 1 base from V and 0 bases from J, with 13 bases in between. Germline V lookup: CDR1 LGHNT, CDR2 FRNRAP. There are 16 residues in the CDR3. Original methodology: Quantification of nucleated cells was approximated via reference gene primer amplification. Libraries were prepared by immunoSEQ multiplex PCR; TCRdb keeps only in-frame clonotypes and omits some of them. V and J calls and clone size are given by that table; D and trimming were obtained from the DNA. Found here are about 67,000 clones, about nine tenths of them singletons; the top ten hold about 4.4%. The source material was peripheral blood. The V gene is TRBV12-5, the J gene TRBJ2-7; weak D call: TRBD1 (6 bases). This receptor was taken from a man in his forties or fifties with active COVID-19. The CDR3 bases are TGTGCTAGTGGTTTGGGGAACAGGGCAAGCTCCTACGAGCAGTACTTC. Translation: CASGLGNRASSYEQYF.